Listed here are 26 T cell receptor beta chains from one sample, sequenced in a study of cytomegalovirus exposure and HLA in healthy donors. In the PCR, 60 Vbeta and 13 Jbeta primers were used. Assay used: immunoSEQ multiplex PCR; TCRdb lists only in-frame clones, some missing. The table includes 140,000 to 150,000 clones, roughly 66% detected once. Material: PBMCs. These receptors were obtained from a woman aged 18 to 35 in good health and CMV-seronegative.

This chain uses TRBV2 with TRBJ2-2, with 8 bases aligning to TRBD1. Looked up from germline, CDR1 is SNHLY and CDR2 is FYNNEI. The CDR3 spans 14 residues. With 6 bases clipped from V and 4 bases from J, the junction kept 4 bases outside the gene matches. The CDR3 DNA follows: TGTGCCAGCAGGGACAGGGTCGGCACCGGGGAGCTGTTTTTT. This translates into CASRDRVGTGELFF.

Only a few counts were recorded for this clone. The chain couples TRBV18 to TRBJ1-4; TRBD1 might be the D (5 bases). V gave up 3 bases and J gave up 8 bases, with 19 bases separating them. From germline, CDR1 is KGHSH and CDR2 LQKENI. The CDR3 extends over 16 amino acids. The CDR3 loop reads CASSPNNPGRNEKLFF. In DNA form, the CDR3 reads TGTGCCAGCTCACCGAATAACCCAGGGCGGAACGAAAAACTGTTTTTT.

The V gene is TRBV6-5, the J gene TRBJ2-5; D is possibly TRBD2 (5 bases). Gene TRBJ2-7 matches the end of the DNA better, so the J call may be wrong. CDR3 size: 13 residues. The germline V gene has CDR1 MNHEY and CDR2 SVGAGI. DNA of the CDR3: TGTGCCAGCAGGAACGGGGATGGCTACGAGCAGTACTTC. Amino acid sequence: CASRNGDGYEQYF.

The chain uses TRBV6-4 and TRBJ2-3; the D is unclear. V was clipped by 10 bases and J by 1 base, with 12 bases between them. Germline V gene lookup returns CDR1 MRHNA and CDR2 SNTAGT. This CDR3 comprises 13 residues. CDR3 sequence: CATKLAGTDTQYF. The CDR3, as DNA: TGTGCCACCAAGTTGGCAGGCACAGATACGCAGTATTTT.

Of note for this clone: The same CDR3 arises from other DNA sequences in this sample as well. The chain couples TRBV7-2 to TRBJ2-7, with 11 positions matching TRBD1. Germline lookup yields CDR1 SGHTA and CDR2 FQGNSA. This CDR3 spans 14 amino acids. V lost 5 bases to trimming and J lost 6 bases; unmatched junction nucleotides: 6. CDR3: CASSPGQGASEQYF. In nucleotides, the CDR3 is TGTGCCAGCAGCCCAGGACAGGGGGCGAGCGAGCAGTACTTC. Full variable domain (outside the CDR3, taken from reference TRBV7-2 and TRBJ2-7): GAGVSQSPSNKVTEKGKDVELRCDPISGHTALYWYRQSLGQGLEFLIYFQGNSAPDKSGLPSDRFSAERTGGSVSTLTIQRTQQEDSAVYLCASSPGQGASEQYFGPGTRLTVT.

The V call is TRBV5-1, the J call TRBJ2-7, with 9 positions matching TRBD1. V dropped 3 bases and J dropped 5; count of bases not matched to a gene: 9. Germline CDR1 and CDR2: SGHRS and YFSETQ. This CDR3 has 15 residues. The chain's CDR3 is CASSWTGQGNHEQYF. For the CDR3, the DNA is TGCGCCAGCAGCTGGACGGGACAGGGAAATCACGAGCAGTACTTC.

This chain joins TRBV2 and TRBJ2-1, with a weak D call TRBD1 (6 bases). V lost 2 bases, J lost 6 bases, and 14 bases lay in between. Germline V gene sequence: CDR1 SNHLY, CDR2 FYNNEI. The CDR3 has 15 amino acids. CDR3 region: CASSERQGKGNEQFF. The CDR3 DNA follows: TGTGCCAGCAGTGAACGGCAGGGGAAGGGCAATGAGCAGTTCTTC.

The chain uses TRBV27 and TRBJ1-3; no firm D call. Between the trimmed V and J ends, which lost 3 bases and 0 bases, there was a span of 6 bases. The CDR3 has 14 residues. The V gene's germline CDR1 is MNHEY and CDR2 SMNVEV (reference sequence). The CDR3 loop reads CASSLSHSGNTIYF. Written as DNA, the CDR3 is TGTGCCAGCAGTTTGAGTCACTCTGGAAACACCATATATTTT.

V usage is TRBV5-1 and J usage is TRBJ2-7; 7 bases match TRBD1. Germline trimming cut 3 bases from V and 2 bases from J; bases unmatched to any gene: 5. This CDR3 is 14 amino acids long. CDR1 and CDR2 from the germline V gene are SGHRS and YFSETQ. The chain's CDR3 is CASSWQQGTYEQYF. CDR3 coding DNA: TGCGCCAGCAGCTGGCAACAGGGGACCTACGAGCAGTACTTC.

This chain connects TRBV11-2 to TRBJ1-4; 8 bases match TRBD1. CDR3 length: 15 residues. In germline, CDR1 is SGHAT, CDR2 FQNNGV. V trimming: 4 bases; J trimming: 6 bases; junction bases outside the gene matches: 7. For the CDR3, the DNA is TGTGCCAGCAGCTCCACCGGGACAGGACATGAAAAACTGTTTTTT. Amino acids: CASSSTGTGHEKLFF.

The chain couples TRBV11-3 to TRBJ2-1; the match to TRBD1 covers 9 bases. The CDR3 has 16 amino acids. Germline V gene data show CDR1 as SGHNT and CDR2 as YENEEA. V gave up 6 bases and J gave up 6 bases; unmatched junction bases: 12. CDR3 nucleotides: TGTGCCAGCAGTTACCACCGGGACAGGGCCCTCAATGAGCAGTTCTTC. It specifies CASSYHRDRALNEQFF.

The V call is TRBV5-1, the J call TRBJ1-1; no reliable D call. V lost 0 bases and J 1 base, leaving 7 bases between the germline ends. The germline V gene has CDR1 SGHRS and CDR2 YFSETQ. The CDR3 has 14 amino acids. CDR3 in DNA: TGCGCCAGCAGCTTGGATACACCGAACACTGAAGCTTTCTTT. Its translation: CASSLDTPNTEAFF.

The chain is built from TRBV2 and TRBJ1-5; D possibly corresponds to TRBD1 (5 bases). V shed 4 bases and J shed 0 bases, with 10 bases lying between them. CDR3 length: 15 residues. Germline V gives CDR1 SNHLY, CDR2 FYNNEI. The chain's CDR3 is CASSVRQNSNQPQHF. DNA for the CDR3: TGTGCCAGCAGTGTGAGACAGAATAGCAATCAGCCCCAGCATTTT.

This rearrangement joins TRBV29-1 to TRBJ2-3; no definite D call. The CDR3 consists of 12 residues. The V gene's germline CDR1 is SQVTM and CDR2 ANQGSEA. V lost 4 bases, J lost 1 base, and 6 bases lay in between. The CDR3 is CSVAEGTDTQYF. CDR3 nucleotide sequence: TGCAGCGTTGCCGAGGGCACAGATACGCAGTATTTT.

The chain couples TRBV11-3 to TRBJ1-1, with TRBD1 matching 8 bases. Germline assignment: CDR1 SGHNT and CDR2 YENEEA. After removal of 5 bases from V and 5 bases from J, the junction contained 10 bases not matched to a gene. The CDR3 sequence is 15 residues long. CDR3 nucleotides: TGTGCCAGCAGCCAACCGGACAGGGTGAGAACTGAAGCTTTCTTT. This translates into CASSQPDRVRTEAFF.

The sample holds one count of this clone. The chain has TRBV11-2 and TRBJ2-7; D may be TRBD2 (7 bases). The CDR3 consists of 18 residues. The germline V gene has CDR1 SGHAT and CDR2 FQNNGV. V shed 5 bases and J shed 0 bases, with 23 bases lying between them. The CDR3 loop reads CASSGRLGGGGVSYEQYV. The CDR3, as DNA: TGTGCCAGCAGCGGGCGCTTGGGAGGGGGAGGAGTCTCCTACGAGCAGTACGTC.

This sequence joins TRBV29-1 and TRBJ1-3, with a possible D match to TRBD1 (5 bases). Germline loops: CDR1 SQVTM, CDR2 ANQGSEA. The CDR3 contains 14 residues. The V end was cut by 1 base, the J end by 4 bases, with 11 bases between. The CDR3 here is CSVEGLRQGNTIYF. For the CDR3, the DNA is TGCAGCGTTGAAGGCCTCAGACAGGGAAACACCATATATTTT. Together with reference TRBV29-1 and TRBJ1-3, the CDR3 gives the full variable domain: SAVISQKPSRDICQRGTSLTIQCQVDSQVTMMFWYRQQPGQSLTLIATANQGSEATYESGFVIDKFPISRPNLTFSTLTVSNMSPEDSSIYLCSVEGLRQGNTIYFGEGSWLTVV.

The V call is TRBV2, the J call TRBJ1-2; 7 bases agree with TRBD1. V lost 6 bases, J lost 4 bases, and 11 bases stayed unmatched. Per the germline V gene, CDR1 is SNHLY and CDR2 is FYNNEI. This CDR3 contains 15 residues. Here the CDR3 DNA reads TGTGCCAGCAGCGCTTCGGGGACAGCTATCTATGGCTACACCTTC. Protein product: CASSASGTAIYGYTF.

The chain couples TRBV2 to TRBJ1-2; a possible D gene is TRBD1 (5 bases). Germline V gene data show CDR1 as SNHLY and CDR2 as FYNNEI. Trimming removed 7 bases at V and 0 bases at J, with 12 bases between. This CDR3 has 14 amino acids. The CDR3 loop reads CASMDNRANYGYTF. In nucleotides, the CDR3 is TGTGCCAGCATGGACAATAGAGCTAACTATGGCTACACCTTC. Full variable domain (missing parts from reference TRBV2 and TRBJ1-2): EPEVTQTPSHQVTQMGQEVILRCVPISNHLYFYWYRQILGQKVEFLVSFYNNEISEKSEIFDDQFSVERPDGSNFTLKIRSTKLEDSAMYFCASMDNRANYGYTFGSGTRLTVV.

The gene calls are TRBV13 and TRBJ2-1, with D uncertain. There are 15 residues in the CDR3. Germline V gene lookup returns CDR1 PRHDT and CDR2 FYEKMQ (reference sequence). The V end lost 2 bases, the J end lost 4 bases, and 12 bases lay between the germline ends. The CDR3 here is CASSLRQIEYNEQFF. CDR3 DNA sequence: TGTGCCAGCAGCTTACGTCAGATTGAATACAATGAGCAGTTCTTC. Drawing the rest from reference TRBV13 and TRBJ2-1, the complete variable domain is AAGVIQSPRHLIKEKRETATLKCYPIPRHDTVYWYQQGPGQDPQFLISFYEKMQSDKGSIPDRFSAQQFSDYHSELNMSSLELGDSALYFCASSLRQIEYNEQFFGPGTRLTVL.

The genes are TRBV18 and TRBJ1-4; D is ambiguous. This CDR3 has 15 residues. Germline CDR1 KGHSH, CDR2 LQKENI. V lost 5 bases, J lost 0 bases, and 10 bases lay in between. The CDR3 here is CASSADSTTNEKLFF. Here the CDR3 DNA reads TGTGCCAGCTCAGCCGACTCCACAACTAATGAAAAACTGTTTTTT.

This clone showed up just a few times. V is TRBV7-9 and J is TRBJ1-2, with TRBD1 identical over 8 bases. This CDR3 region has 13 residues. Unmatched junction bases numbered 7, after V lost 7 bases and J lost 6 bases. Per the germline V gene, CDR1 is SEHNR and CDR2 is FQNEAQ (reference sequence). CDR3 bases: TGTGCCAGCACCCCAGGGGGCTGGGATGGCTACACCTTC. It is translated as CASTPGGWDGYTF.

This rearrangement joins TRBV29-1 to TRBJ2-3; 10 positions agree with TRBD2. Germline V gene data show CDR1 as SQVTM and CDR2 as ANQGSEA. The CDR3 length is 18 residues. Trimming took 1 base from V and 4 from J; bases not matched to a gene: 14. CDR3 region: CSVEGLAGALELADTQYF. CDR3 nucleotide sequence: TGCAGCGTTGAAGGGCTAGCGGGGGCCCTCGAGCTAGCAGATACGCAGTATTTT.

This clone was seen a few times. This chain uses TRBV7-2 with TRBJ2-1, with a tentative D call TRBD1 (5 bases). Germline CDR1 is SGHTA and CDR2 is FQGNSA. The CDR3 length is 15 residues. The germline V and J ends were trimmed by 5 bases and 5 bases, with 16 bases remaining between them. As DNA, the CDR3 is TGTGCCAGCAGCCGCCTCAGGGTACGGGACAATGAGCAGTTCTTC. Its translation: CASSRLRVRDNEQFF. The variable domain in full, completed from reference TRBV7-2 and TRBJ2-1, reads GAGVSQSPSNKVTEKGKDVELRCDPISGHTALYWYRQSLGQGLEFLIYFQGNSAPDKSGLPSDRFSAERTGGSVSTLTIQRTQQEDSAVYLCASSRLRVRDNEQFFGPGTRLTVL.

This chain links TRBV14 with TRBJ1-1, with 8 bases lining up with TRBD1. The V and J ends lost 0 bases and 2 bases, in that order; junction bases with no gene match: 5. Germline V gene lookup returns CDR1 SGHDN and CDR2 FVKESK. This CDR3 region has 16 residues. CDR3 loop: CASSQDRDRRNTEAFF. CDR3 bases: TGTGCCAGCAGCCAAGATCGGGACAGGAGAAACACTGAAGCTTTCTTT.

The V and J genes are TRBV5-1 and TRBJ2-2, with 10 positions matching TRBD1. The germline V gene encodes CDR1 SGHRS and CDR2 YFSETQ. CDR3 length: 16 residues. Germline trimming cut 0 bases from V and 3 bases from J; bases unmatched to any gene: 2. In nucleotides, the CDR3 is TGCGCCAGCAGCTTGGGGACAGGGGGGTACACCGGGGAGCTGTTTTTT. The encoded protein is CASSLGTGGYTGELFF.